These T cell receptor beta chains were read from a single sample in a study of control samples from healthy donors and cancer patients. Data came from immunoSEQ multiplex PCR; TCRdb stores just in-frame clones and leaves some out. The sample comprises more than 100,000 clones, 85% to 90% of which are singletons, and 6.5% to 9.5% rests with the top ten. Sample: PBMCs. All receptors come from a man aged 50-59 years with head and neck cancer. CDR3s leave out the opening cysteine and the closing phenylalanine or tryptophan.

V,CDR3
TRBV7-7,ASSSTSGGTQETQY
TRBV2,ASSARGMNTEAF
TRBV10-2,ASRDRDPGHEQY
TRBV6-5,ASRGSGGYNEQF
TRBV11-2,ASKVPGGGPDTQY
TRBV19,ASSIGMSGGAF
TRBV30,AWSSGTTYNEQF
TRBV5-1,ASSLGRGLNEQY
TRBV6-5,ASSYGQGAGELF
TRBV12-3/TRBV12-4,ASSSQAGPNT
TRBV5-1,ASRLLETGDLKQY
TRBV7-9,ASSLMTQEAF
TRBV5-1,ASSLQGATYEQY
TRBV21-1,ASSKSSGKETQY
TRBV2,ASSVGGEETQY
TRBV19,ASSIDGAQSREAF
TRBV5-1,ASRVSTANYGYT
TRBV14,ASSQGAGRIGNEQF
TRBV6-5,ASSYSTENQPQH
TRBV19,ASSMIGDNEQY
TRBV27,ASNREQLVATNEKLF
TRBV4-1,ASSPDLKANYGYT
TRBV28,ASSLRQGAMNTEAF
TRBV27,ATANRGTSVDYEQY
TRBV4-2,ASSQVPSGITGELF
TRBV19,ASSISEKLF
TRBV3-1/TRBV3-2,ASSQEWGTGTYNEQF
TRBV5-1,ASSSKLAGGITGELF
TRBV18,ASSPLDASYNEQF
TRBV3-1/TRBV3-2,ASSPGGLALEVLETQY
TRBV11-2,ASSPGGLAGVNEQF
TRBV5-6,ASSFWREMLGEQY
TRBV20-1,SASYPSGTLQEQY
TRBV18,ASSPLNLNTGELF
TRBV4-1,ASSPECDIRDTQY
TRBV20-1,SAGAHNEQF
TRBV5-4,AGGTGSNYGYT
TRBV6-5,ASTWTQNTEAF
TRBV11-2,ASSWDRIETQY
TRBV5-1,ASSAGLAGPYEQY
TRBV3-1/TRBV3-2,ASSQWTGQGEQY
TRBV19,ASSPFKGLAGEGEQF
TRBV6-6,ASRGTGWGESPLH
TRBV9,ASSVGGTSGISEQY
TRBV18,ASSPPPVAGQGALL
TRBV3-1/TRBV3-2,ASSPSGTGAYEQY
TRBV3-1/TRBV3-2,ASSQSGGRANQPQH
TRBV28,ASSLAEGHLSASGNTIY
TRBV4-2,ASSQGGGLGTYNEQF
TRBV9,ASSVSGSGANVLT
TRBV2,ASSERGATLTKETQY
TRBV6-1,ASSDIVGYT
TRBV3-1/TRBV3-2,ASSPPGLNTGELF
TRBV18,ASSPREGSYEQY
TRBV11-2,ASSHPGMLQETQY
TRBV7-9,ASSLRDRGTEAF
TRBV11-2,ASSLDQGVNTEAF